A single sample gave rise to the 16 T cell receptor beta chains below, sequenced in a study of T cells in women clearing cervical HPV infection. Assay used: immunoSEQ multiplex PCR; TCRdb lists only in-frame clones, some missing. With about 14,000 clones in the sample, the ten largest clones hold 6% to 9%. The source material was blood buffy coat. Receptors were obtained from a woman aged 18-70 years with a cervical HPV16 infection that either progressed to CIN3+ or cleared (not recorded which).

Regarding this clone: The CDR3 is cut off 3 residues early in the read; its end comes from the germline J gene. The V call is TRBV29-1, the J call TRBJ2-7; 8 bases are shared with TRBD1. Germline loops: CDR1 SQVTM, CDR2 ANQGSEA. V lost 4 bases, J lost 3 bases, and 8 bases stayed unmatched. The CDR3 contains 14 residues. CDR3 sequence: CSVGIRGRVYEQYF. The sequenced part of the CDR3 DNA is TGCAGCGTTGGGATCAGGGGGCGCGTCTACGAG.

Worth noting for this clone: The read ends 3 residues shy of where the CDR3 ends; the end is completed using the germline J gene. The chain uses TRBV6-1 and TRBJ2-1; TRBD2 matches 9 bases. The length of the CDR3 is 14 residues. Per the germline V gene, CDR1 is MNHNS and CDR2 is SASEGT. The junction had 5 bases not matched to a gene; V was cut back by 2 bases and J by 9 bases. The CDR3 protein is CASSEISGSFEQFF. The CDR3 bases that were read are TGTGCCAGCAGTGAAATTAGCGGGAGTTTTGAG.

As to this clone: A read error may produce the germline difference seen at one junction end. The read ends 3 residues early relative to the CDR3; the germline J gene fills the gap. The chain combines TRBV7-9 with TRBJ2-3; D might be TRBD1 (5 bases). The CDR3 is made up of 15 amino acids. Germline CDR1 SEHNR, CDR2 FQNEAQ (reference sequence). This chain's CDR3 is CASSSLGRVTETQYF. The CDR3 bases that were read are TGTGCCAGCAGCTCATTGGGCAGGGTAACAGAGACG. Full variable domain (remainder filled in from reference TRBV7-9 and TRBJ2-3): DTGVSQNPRHKITKRGQNVTFRCDPISEHNRLYWYRQTLGQGPEFLTYFQNEAQLEKSRLLSDRFSAERPKGSFSTLEIQRTEQGDSAMYLCASSSLGRVTETQYFGPGTRLTVL.

Here the CDR3 reads CSVQWTENTEAFF. The DNA read from the CDR3 is TGCAGCGTTCAGTGGACAGAGAACACTGAA. V gene TRBV29-1 combines with J gene TRBJ1-1, with D tentatively TRBD1 (6 bases). The read stops 3 residues short of the end of the CDR3; the missing end is completed from the germline J gene. Germline V lookup: CDR1 SQVTM, CDR2 ANQGSEA. The CDR3 extends over 13 amino acids. V was pared by 5 bases and J by 1 base, with 11 bases between.

The chain's CDR3 is CASSSQMNTEAFF. CDR3 DNA (partial): TGTGCCAGCAGCTCTCAGATGAACACTGAA. The rearrangement links TRBV7-3 to TRBJ1-1, with D unresolved. The read terminates 3 residues before the CDR3 end, so the remaining end is supplied by the germline J gene. Germline V gives CDR1 SGHTA, CDR2 FQGTGA. V was trimmed by 4 bases and J by 0 bases, leaving 6 bases between them. The CDR3 consists of 13 residues.

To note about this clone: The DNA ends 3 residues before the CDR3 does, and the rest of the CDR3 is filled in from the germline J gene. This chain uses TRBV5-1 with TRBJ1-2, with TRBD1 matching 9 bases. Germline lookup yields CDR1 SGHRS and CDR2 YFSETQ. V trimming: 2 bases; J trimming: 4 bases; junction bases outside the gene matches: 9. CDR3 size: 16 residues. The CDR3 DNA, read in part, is TGCGCCAGCAGCTTCTCCGGGACAGGGAACGGCTATGGC. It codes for CASSFSGTGNGYG. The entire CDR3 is CASSFSGTGNGYGYTF.

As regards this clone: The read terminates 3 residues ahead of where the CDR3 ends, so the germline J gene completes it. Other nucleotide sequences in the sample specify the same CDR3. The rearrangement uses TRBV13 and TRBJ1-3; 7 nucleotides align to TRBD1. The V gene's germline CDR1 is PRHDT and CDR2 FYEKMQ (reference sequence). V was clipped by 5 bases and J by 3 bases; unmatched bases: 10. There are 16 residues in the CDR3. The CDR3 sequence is CASSTTGAPLGNTIYF. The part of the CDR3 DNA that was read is TGTGCCAGCAGCACTACAGGGGCACCTCTTGGAAACACC.

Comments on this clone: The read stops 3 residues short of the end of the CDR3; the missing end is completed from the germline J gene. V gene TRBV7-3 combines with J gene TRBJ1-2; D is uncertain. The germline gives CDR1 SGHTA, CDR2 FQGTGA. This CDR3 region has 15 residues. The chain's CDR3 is CASSLTSGLYNDYTF. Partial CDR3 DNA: TGTGCCAGCAGCTTGACTAGCGGGCTTTACAATGAC.

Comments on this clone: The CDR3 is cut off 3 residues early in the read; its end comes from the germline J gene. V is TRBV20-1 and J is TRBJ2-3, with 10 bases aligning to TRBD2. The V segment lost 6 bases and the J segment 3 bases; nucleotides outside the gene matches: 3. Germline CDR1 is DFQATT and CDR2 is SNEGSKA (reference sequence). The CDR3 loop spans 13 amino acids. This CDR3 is CSASSGRTDTQYF. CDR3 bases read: TGCAGTGCCTCTAGCGGGAGAACAGATACG.

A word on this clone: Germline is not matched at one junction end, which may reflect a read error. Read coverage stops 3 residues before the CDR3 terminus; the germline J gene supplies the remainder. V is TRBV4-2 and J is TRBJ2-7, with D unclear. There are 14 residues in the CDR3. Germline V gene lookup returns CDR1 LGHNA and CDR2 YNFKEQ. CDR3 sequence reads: CASSLQLGFYEQYF. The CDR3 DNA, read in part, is TGCGCCAGCAGCCTCCAACTCGGGTTCTACGAG.

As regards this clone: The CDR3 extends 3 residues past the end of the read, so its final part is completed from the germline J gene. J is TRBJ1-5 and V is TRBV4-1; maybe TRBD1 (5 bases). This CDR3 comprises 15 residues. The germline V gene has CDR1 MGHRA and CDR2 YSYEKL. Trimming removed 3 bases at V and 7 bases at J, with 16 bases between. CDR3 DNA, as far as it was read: TGCGCCAGCAGCCAGCTGGGAGGGGCACGGCAGCCC. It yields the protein CASSQLGGARQP. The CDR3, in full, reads CASSQLGGARQPQHF.

CDR3 protein: CSATPRSGDSYEQYF. The covered CDR3 bases are TGCAGTGCTACCCCCCGTAGCGGGGACTCCTACGAG. The V gene is TRBV20-1, the J gene TRBJ2-7, with TRBD2 matching 8 bases. The read finishes 3 residues shy of the CDR3 end, and the germline J gene is used to complete it. Trimming cost V 4 bases and J 0 bases; bases outside gene matches: 8. CDR1 and CDR2 (germline): DFQATT, SNEGSKA (reference sequence). The CDR3 consists of 15 residues.

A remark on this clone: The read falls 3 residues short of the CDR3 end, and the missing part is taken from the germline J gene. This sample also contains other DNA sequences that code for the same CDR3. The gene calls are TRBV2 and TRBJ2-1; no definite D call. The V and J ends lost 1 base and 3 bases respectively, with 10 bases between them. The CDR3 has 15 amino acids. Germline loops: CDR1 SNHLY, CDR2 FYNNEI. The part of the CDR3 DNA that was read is TGTGCCAGCAGTGAAGTAGGGTTTGGCTACAATGAG. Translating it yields CASSEVGFGYNE. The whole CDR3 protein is CASSEVGFGYNEQFF. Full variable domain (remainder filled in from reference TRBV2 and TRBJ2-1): EPEVTQTPSHQVTQMGQEVILRCVPISNHLYFYWYRQILGQKVEFLVSFYNNEISEKSEIFDDQFSVERPDGSNFTLKIRSTKLEDSAMYFCASSEVGFGYNEQFFGPGTRLTVL.

The part of the CDR3 DNA that was read is TGCGCCAGCAGCCACGCGACTAGCGGGGGGGCCGCGGAGACC. Protein: CASSHATSGGAAET. The entire CDR3 protein reads CASSHATSGGAAETQYF. The rearrangement links TRBV4-1 to TRBJ2-5; TRBD2 matches 14 bases. The read terminates 3 residues ahead of where the CDR3 ends, so the germline J gene completes it. The V and J ends lost 3 bases and 5 bases, in that order; junction bases with no gene match: 8. This CDR3 contains 17 residues. CDR1 MGHRA and CDR2 YSYEKL come from the germline V gene.

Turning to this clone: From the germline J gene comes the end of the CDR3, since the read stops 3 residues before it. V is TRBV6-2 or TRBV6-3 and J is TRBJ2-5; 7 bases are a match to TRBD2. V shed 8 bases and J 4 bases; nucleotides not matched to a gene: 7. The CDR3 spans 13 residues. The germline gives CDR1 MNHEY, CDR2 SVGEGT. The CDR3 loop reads CASLGGGVETQYF. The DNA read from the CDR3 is TGTGCCAGCCTGGGGGGGGGAGTAGAGACC.

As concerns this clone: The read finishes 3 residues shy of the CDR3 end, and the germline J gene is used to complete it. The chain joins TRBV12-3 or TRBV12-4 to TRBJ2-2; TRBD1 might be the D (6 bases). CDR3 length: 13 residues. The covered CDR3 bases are TGTGCCAGCAGCCAGGACAGTATTGAAAAG. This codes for CASSQDSIEK. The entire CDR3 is CASSQDSIEKLFF.